At least ten counts were recorded for the clone carrying this T cell receptor (beta chain). The record originates from a study of T cell repertoires in cytomegalovirus infection. Across the whole study: Matching HLA type, along with CMV infection, was indicated by public TCR beta signatures.

One entry per CDR3 protein results from TCRdb running MiXCR on the reads. The sample consists of almost 300,000 distinct CDR3 sequences, roughly 9.3% of them appearing once. This TCR was recovered from a human donor in good health (CMV status not recorded). Some clones in this sample may be carry-over from other donors' samples. The sequenced material came from PBMCs.

CDR3 nucleotides: TGTGCCAGCAGCTCATCGGTAGGCCGTGGGAACACTGAAGCTTTCTTT. It encodes CASSSSVGRGNTEAFF. The chain links TRBV7-2 to TRBJ1-1, with D unresolved. Trimming cost V 4 bases and J 1 base, with 16 bases left between them. Germline V gene data show CDR1 as SGHTA and CDR2 as FQGNSA. This CDR3 spans 16 amino acids.